The 3 T cell receptor beta chains below all came from one sample that was sequenced in a study of Ad26.COV2.S vaccination and SARS-CoV-2 variants. The repertoire was sequenced with immunoSEQ multiplex PCR; TCRdb's copy has only in-frame clones and lacks some. Of just under 250,000 clones in the sample, roughly 90% were seen once. As to treatment: 15 to 20 received Ad26.COV2.S at low or high dose, single or two shots; 5 received placebo; per-sample allocation not given. Repertoires come from day 63 after the first vaccine or placebo injection. The sample in question was peripheral blood, obtained in a trial of Ad26.COV2.S vaccine versus placebo. The receptor source for this set is a person between 18 and 65 years old who received the Ad26.COV2.S COVID-19 vaccine or a placebo.

The chain combines TRBV30 with TRBJ2-7; TRBD1 or TRBD2 may be the D gene (5 bases each). The CDR3 covers 19 residues. Germline loops: CDR1 GTSNPN, CDR2 SVGIG (reference sequence). V was shortened by 1 base and J by 0 bases, with 25 bases between the two germline ends. CDR3 region: CAWSARINPGPPLSYEQYF. The CDR3, as DNA: TGTGCCTGGAGTGCTAGAATAAATCCGGGACCACCCCTCTCCTACGAGCAGTACTTC.

The DNA of the CDR3 is TGTGCCAGTAGTATCCGGGTTGGGGCCAACGTCCTGACTTTC. It specifies CASSIRVGANVLTF. This chain uses TRBV19 with TRBJ2-6; D is undetermined. Trimming removed 3 bases at V and 3 bases at J, with 6 bases between. CDR1 is LNHDA, CDR2 SQIVND, per germline (reference sequence). There are 14 residues in the CDR3.

This clone was found once. J is TRBJ1-5 and V is TRBV9; D not certain. The CDR3 is made up of 14 amino acids. Per the germline V gene, CDR1 is SGDLS and CDR2 is YYNGEE. V was cut by 3 bases and J by 0 bases, with 7 bases left in between. The DNA of the CDR3 is TGTGCCAGCAGCGCGACGGATAGCAATCAGCCCCAGCATTTT. As protein: CASSATDSNQPQHF.